A selection of T cell receptor beta chains follows, all from one sample in a study of early T cells in non-severe SARS-CoV-2 infection. TCRdb called the 5' RACE reads again in MiXCR, with one record for every CDR3 protein. This table holds over 55,000 distinct CDR3 sequences, about an eighth found once. The source material was whole blood. The receptors derive from an adult who was a healthcare worker with PCR-confirmed SARS-CoV-2 infection or an uninfected control (not recorded which). Each CDR3 is given with its conserved first and last residue.

CDR3aa | j_gene | v_gene | len
CAISLGPSYEQYF | TRBJ2-7 | TRBV7-6 | 13
CASSPLGESSYEQYF | TRBJ2-7 | TRBV14 | 15
CASSYGGGSQPQHF | TRBJ1-5 | TRBV6-5 | 14
CSVDTSTASTDTQYF | TRBJ2-3 | TRBV29-1 | 15
CSARRDRTQNEQFF | TRBJ2-1 | TRBV20-1 | 14
CSVGQGLTGGYTF | TRBJ1-2 | TRBV29-1 | 13
CASSPPDRGSNIQYF | TRBJ2-4 | TRBV18 | 15
CASSSLGGTRDVDTQYF | TRBJ2-3 | TRBV28 | 17
CASSVRAGGPSTDTQYF | TRBJ2-3 | TRBV9 | 17
CASSLDWPPQETQYF | TRBJ2-5 | TRBV7-8 | 15
CAISESPNGGTEAFF | TRBJ1-1 | TRBV10-3 | 15
CASNHDYNEQFF | TRBJ2-1 | TRBV28 | 12
CASSSGLRGSDTQYF | TRBJ2-3 | TRBV19 | 15
CASSVGPPYGPQHF | TRBJ1-5 | TRBV2 | 14
CAISVGTGYNEQFF | TRBJ2-1 | TRBV10-3 | 14
CSAHNSGRATDTQYF | TRBJ2-3 | TRBV20-1 | 15
CASSPGRADSYEQYF | TRBJ2-7 | TRBV18 | 15
CAWSKVPGMRTDTQYF | TRBJ2-3 | TRBV30 | 16
CSVAFYNEQFF | TRBJ2-1 | TRBV29-1 | 11
CASSLVCEQYF | TRBJ2-7 | TRBV7-2 | 11
CASSQEGGEGGYGYTF | TRBJ1-2 | TRBV4-2 | 16
CASSLQAGGNGEQFF | TRBJ2-1 | TRBV18 | 15
CASSLVLAGVKETQYF | TRBJ2-5 | TRBV5-1 | 16
CASSPLAGGQSSYNEQFF | TRBJ2-1 | TRBV18 | 18
CASSPGTSGLPYEQYF | TRBJ2-7 | TRBV27 | 16
CASSLSGGASGANVLTF | TRBJ2-6 | TRBV27 | 17
CSARGGYGGRRENYGYTF | TRBJ1-2 | TRBV20-1 | 18
CASSLYSGPNTEAFF | TRBJ1-1 | TRBV5-5 | 15
CSVRAGGLGETQYF | TRBJ2-5 | TRBV29-1 | 14
CASSSPNLDRARYNEQFF | TRBJ2-1 | TRBV28 | 18
CSVEAVTEHSSYEQYF | TRBJ2-7 | TRBV29-1 | 16
CASNRDRAEDTQYF | TRBJ2-3 | TRBV7-9 | 14
CASSLSGTGGYEQYF | TRBJ2-7 | TRBV13 | 15
CASRKWRGDTEAFF | TRBJ1-1 | TRBV6-5 | 14
CASSQDGNTGELFF | TRBJ2-2 | TRBV7-2 | 14
CATSDGEVNTEAFF | TRBJ1-1 | TRBV24-1 | 14
CASRVALSTEAFF | TRBJ1-1 | TRBV27 | 13
CASSLARTSGYDTQYF | TRBJ2-3 | TRBV7-8 | 16
CATSRAGKGGYTF | TRBJ1-2 | TRBV15 | 13